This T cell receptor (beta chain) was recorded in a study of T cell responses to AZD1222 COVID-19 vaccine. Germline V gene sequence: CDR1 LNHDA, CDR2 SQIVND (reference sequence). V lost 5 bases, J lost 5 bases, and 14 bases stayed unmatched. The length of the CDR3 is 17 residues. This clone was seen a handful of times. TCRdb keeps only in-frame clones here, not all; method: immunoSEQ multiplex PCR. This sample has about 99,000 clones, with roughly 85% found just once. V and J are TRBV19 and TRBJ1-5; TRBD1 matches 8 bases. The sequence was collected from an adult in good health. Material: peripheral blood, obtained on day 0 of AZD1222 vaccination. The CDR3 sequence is CASSFRLGQGKDQPQHF. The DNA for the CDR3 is TGTGCCAGTAGTTTCCGCCTTGGACAGGGCAAGGATCAGCCCCAGCATTTT.